This T cell receptor beta chain derives from a study of vaccination effects on CD4 cells after COVID-19. Study-wide results and limits: Late post-vaccination samples showed marked contraction of infection- and vaccine-induced clones.

Sequencing was preceded by expansion of antigen-specific CD4+ T cells with viral peptide pools in the ViraFEST assay. Researchers isolated CD4+ T cells once approximately eleven days of culture had elapsed. Nucleocapsid antibodies were negative in the vaccine recipients, who had never had SARS-CoV-2 infection. Wells containing two million PBMC each were cultured with 10 IU/ml IL-2 and about 9.6 ug/ml peptides. Fresh IL-2-containing medium replaced half the medium on days 3 and 7. Assay used: immunoSEQ multiplex PCR; TCRdb lists only in-frame clones, some missing. This sample carries 30,000 to 45,000 clones, around 70% of them seen once, and the ten largest clones take 20% to 25%. This CDR3 is built from 11 residues. V lost 8 bases and J 4 bases, leaving 8 bases between the germline ends. The germline V gene has CDR1 SEHNR and CDR2 FQNEAQ (reference sequence). A note on this clone: As yet, its antigen is unknown.

This material consisted of CD4+ T cells from PBMCs cultured with SARS-CoV-2 spike peptides, taken before COVID-19 vaccination. The V call is TRBV7-9, the J call TRBJ1-1; no firm D call. The clonotype was recovered from a human donor who received a COVID-19 vaccine. The CDR3, as DNA: TGTGCCAGCGAGCGACGCACTGAAGCTTTCTTT. This encodes CASERRTEAFF.